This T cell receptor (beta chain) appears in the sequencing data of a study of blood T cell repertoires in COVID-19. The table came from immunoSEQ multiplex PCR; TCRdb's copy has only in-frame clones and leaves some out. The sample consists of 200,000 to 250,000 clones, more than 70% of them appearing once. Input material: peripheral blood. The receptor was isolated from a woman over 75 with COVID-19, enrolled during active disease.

In nucleotides, the CDR3 is TGTGCCAGCACCCCCGCCCAGTTCCAAGAGACCCAGTACTTC. This gives the protein CASTPAQFQETQYF. The chain links TRBV28 to TRBJ2-5; no reliable D call. CDR1 MDHEN and CDR2 SYDVKM come from the germline V gene. CDR3 length equals 14 residues. V was trimmed by 7 bases and J by 1 base, leaving 13 bases between them.